This T cell receptor beta chain is from a study of blood T cell repertoires in COVID-19 (dated by TCRdb to the early 2020s). With respect to the entire study: The collaborator samples originated in the United States, Italy and Spain and spanned the acute and convalescent phases of COVID-19. The prospective study material was composed of cDNA or gDNA derived from T cells, B-cell-depleted T cells, or PBMCs. Subjects who had been exposed to COVID-19, were actively infected with it, or had recovered from it provided the deeply sampled blood TCRbeta repertoires that made up the dataset. The repertoires were made available in a free public database intended to serve as a resource for research on the immune response to SARS-CoV-2. The samples were drawn from two sources: the first 160 participants of the ongoing ImmuneRACE study, and 950 to 1,500 subjects contributed by 6 global collaborators. A de-identified subject ID, COVID-19 status, age in years and sex were almost always included in the sample metadata. Where available, HLA class I and class II types were obtained from metadata supplied by the sample provider rather than from assay-based typing. What the study reported, not specific to this receptor: The amount of clinical and demographic metadata varied by source and participant and was provided uncurated.

As concerns this clone: The antigen this receptor binds is unknown. It has no much larger one-base neighbor in the sample; base qualities were not kept.

The collaborating institutions used their own protocols to collect whole blood in K2EDTA tubes. For TCRbeta analysis, collaborator samples were shipped as frozen whole blood, as isolated PBMCs, or as DNA extracted from either sample type. V sheds 7 bases and J sheds 1 base, leaving 19 bases between their ends. Its CDR3 holds 16 amino acids, cysteine through phenylalanine. Only the CDR3 DNA stays, 48 bases, in frame from base 1. The CDR1 and CDR2 encoded by the germline V gene are MDHEN and SYDVKM. TCRbeta CDR3 regions were amplified from genomic DNA by means of the immunoSEQ Assay, a bias-controlled multiplex PCR. For the original study's pipeline: Within the assay, amplification of reference gene primers was used to estimate how many nucleated cells each sample contained. To quantify the absolute abundance of each unique TCRbeta CDR3 rearrangement, sequence reads were collapsed and filtered. Productive Simpson clonality was computed per sample as the square root of Simpson's diversity index over productive rearrangements. TCRdb provides this immuneACCESS table in a form limited to in-frame rearrangements. Some clones are lacking; in checked studies, under half of them reflect an unresolved V gene, and why the rest are absent is not known. From that table come the V and J calls and clone size; the DNA was used to work out D and trimming. Within this sample are about 62,000 clones, with around 84% of them counted one time only. Jointly, the top ten make up over 0.8% of the sample.

The sample consisted of peripheral blood. The TCR sequence derives from a man between 65 and 85 years old with acute or convalescent COVID-19. Rearrangement joined TRBV28 to TRBJ1-1; the best D guess is TRBD1, with 6 bases matching. The nucleotides read TGTGCCAGCATAACTATCTTTCAAGGGGGGAACACTGAAGCTTTCTTT. This yields the protein CASITIFQGGNTEAFF.